Presented here are 2 T cell receptor beta chains from one specimen sequenced in a study of blood T cell repertoires in COVID-19. Produced via immunoSEQ multiplex PCR; TCRdb's table is partial and in-frame only. The sample has about 400,000 clones, around 87% seen once. The sample was PBMCs or T cells enriched from blood (not recorded which). These receptors all stem from a middle-aged man in a cohort exposed to, infected with or recovered from COVID-19 (not recorded which).

This chain connects TRBV3-1 (or the pseudogene TRBV3-2) to TRBJ2-7; 15 nucleotides line up with TRBD2. V was clipped by 2 bases and J by 1 base; unmatched bases: 12. Germline V gene lookup returns CDR1 LGHDT and CDR2 YNNKEL (reference sequence). The CDR3 is 20 amino acids. CDR3 loop: CASSQIRGGLAGGRSYEQYF. CDR3 DNA: TGTGCCAGCAGCCAAATCCGGGGGGGACTAGCGGGAGGTCGATCCTACGAGCAGTACTTC.

V is TRBV7-3 and J is TRBJ2-1; TRBD2 aligns across 8 bases. Trimming took 5 bases from V and 5 from J; bases not matched to a gene: 8. The CDR3 covers 15 residues. The germline V gene encodes CDR1 SGHTA and CDR2 FQGTGA. The CDR3 loop is CASSPSGSWDNEQFF. In DNA form, the CDR3 reads TGTGCCAGCAGCCCGAGCGGGAGTTGGGACAATGAGCAGTTCTTC.